The 3 T cell receptor beta chains below all came from one sample that was sequenced in a study of blood T cell repertoires in COVID-19. Profiling relied on immunoSEQ multiplex PCR, and the TCRdb table lists in-frame clones only, not all of them. The table has 100,000 to 150,000 clones, roughly 74% seen once; the top ten hold around 5.2%. The sample comprised peripheral blood. These receptor sequences come from a man aged 55 to 69 with acute or convalescent COVID-19.

V usage is TRBV2 and J usage is TRBJ2-1; 9 bases match TRBD2. Per the germline V gene, CDR1 is SNHLY and CDR2 is FYNNEI. V was clipped by 2 bases and J by 4 bases; unmatched bases: 3. The CDR3 consists of 15 residues. The CDR3 nucleotides are TGTGCCAGCAGTGAACTAGCGGGGTCGTACAATGAGCAGTTCTTC. As protein: CASSELAGSYNEQFF.

V is TRBV11-2 and J is TRBJ2-1; a possible D gene is TRBD2 (6 bases). Germline V lookup: CDR1 SGHAT, CDR2 FQNNGV. This CDR3 spans 15 amino acids. V lost 3 bases, J lost 0 bases, and 9 bases lay in between. CDR3 protein: CASSLTSPSYNEQFF. CDR3 coding DNA: TGTGCCAGCAGCTTGACTAGTCCCTCCTACAATGAGCAGTTCTTC.

The rearrangement joins TRBV7-8 to TRBJ1-4, with D unresolved. Trimming shortened V by 5 bases and J by 2 bases, and 9 bases separated the two germline ends. The CDR3 covers 14 residues. CDR1 SGHVS and CDR2 FQNEAQ come from the germline V gene. CDR3 region: CASSASETNEKLFF. In DNA, the CDR3 is TGTGCCAGCAGCGCGAGCGAGACTAATGAAAAACTGTTTTTT.